This T cell receptor (beta chain) was captured by sequencing in a study of T cells in Graves' hyperthyroidism and ophthalmopathy. Study-wide background: At the time of initial diagnosis and before any treatment, peripheral blood was collected.

The TCR beta CDR3 regions underwent amplification using RNA transcripts as the source. HTBI primers drove first-round RT-PCR of the TCR CDR3. TCRdb passed the multiplex PCR reads through MiXCR, listing each CDR3 protein once. The repertoire holds some 370,000 distinct CDR3 sequences, with approximately 17% as singletons. The sequence derives from a woman under 40 with Graves' hyperthyroidism that later progressed to Graves' ophthalmopathy. Sequenced material: blood.

The CDR3 sequence is CASSHPYLVGGNNEQFF. In nucleotides, the CDR3 is TGTGCCAGCAGTCACCCCTACCTAGTCGGAGGTAACAATGAGCAGTTCTTC. The chain is built from TRBV2 and TRBJ2-1; perhaps TRBD2 as D (5 bases). In germline, CDR1 is SNHLY, CDR2 FYNNEI. Trimming removed 5 bases at V and 5 bases at J, with 22 bases between. This CDR3 spans 17 amino acids.